This T cell receptor (beta chain) was observed in a study of cytomegalovirus exposure and HLA in healthy donors (dated by TCRdb to the late 2010s). With regard to the full study: According to an earlier analysis of a few hundred of the donors, some 170 million T cells yielded over 100 million unique TCR beta sequences and about 300 Gb of sequence data. An early release that covered about 600 HLA-typed donors contained approximately 300 gigabases of sequencing data and around 80 million unique TCR sequences. The genetic ancestry cluster associated with self-reported Caucasian donors included over 65% of the 300 to 400 genotyped donors. The study aimed to test whether signatures of past pathogen exposure could be identified by cataloging public T cell receptors. The study used immunosequencing to profile the T cell repertoires of approximately 650 subjects and linked those repertoires to cytomegalovirus serostatus. Along with the approximately 650-subject first cohort, a separate validation cohort of over 90 different subjects was used. To predict cytomegalovirus infection status, the study brought together high-throughput TCR immunosequencing, statistical association of individual TCRs with disease status, and machine learning. A later analysis re-examined previously published TCR beta repertoires from just over 650 donors and added high-resolution HLA genotyping to investigate patterns of TCR occurrence. In the later analysis, no new phenotypic data were used to find candidate immune exposures; instead, reliance was placed on TCR beta sequences and their occurrence across donors. An earlier analysis of some 500 of the donors applied high-throughput TCR beta sequencing to assess whether each TCR beta V gene segment acted as functional or pseudogenic. Donor age, sex, ethnicity and CMV serostatus were compiled together with the repertoire data. In a later genetic analysis, genome-wide SNP genotypes for about 65% of the roughly 670 donors were used, and that subset was treated as a discovery cohort. All discovery cohort repertoires had been generated using a single sequencing platform. Both class I and class II loci were covered by HLA typing, at four-digit resolution. The number of typed donors differed by locus: roughly 629-630 for A, B, C, DRB1 and DQB1; 500 to 550 for DQA1; approximately 610 for DPA1; and about 450 for DPB1. Roughly five DR-DQ haplotypes were handled as single units for association and clustering, since linkage in the cohort was strong. Among 398 genotyped donors of the cohort, an average of roughly 230,000 unique TCR beta nucleotide sequences was sequenced per donor, of which roughly 17% were non-productive.

Compared with germline, V lacks 3 bases and J lacks 4 bases; bases without a gene match: 2. Reading from cysteine to phenylalanine, the CDR3 counts 15 amino acids. Here the CDR3 DNA is all that survives: 45 bases in frame from base 1. Looking up the germline V gene yields CDR1 SGHTA and CDR2 FQGTGA. The cohort was made up of several hundred healthy bone marrow donors. All cohort members were sampled while nominally healthy, although unrecorded immune exposures were likely present. The donor was CMV seronegative and was included in the group of around 320 seronegative cohort members. A peripheral blood sample was provided by each donor, and peripheral blood mononuclear cells were used for TCR beta sequencing. The Qiagen DNeasy Blood Extraction Kit was used to extract genomic DNA from the blood cell samples. Worth noting for this clone: Its antigen is not yet known. Base qualities are not recorded, but no much larger clone differs from it by a single base.

The method was the immunoSEQ multiplex PCR assay. For the multiplex PCR, a mixture combining 60 forward primers for TCR Vbeta segments and 13 reverse primers for TCR Jbeta segments was used. Amplification of the CDR3 region of rearranged TCR beta genes was performed with a multiplex PCR assay on genomic DNA. On the Illumina HiSeq System, the amplified TCR beta libraries were sequenced as 87-base-pair reads. The paper's processing steps were these. A later analysis tallied around 87 million unique TCR beta chains across the 700 or so repertoires, and about 12 million of those chains were shared by two or more donors. Raw reads were error-corrected and collapsed into unique sequences by a nearest-neighbor algorithm in which closely related sequences were merged to remove PCR and sequencing errors. V, D and J gene segments were assigned by aligning CDR3 sequences to IMGT reference sequences. For a sequence to be retained, a match of at least six nucleotides to both a V gene segment and a J gene segment was required. Rearrangements were called productive when the CDR3 lacked stop codons and stayed in frame with V and J; all others were non-productive. Following IMGT convention, CDR3 was defined as the stretch from the second conserved V-encoded cysteine to the conserved J-encoded phenylalanine. In an earlier analysis of roughly 580 of the donors, sequences lacking an unambiguous match to a single V gene segment were excluded. In an earlier analysis of approximately 590 of the donors, V segments were called functional above 56.7% productive rearrangements and were called segregating when the between-donor standard deviation exceeded 5%. A statistical classification framework was built for diagnosing cytomegalovirus status from the catalog of TCR beta chain sequences. In a later analysis, TCR nucleotide sequences were compared against IMGT/GENE-DB human TR gene sequences so that V and J genes could be assigned. A later analysis assigned CDR3 sequences and most-parsimonious VDJ recombination scenarios with the TCRdist pipeline. In a later analysis, each TCR beta chain was defined by its CDR3 amino acid sequence together with its V-gene family, and reads lacking a unique V-gene family were excluded. To address suspected cross-contamination and a sequencing artifact, a later analysis removed roughly 580 highly shared, low-generation-probability nucleotide sequences. A later analysis calculated a clonal expansion index for each public chain from normalized within-repertoire ranks of inferred template counts. In a later analysis, generation probabilities were computed using a VDJ recombination model fitted to out-of-frame rearrangements, and the results were checked against IGoR. Hypergeometric tests were used in a later analysis to score TCR-TCR, TCR-HLA and TCR-CMV co-occurrence, with a repertoire-size bias correction applied to the TCR pairs. In a later analysis, false discovery rates were estimated by permuting HLA or CMV assignments 20 times. A later analysis grouped co-occurring TCRs with DBSCAN, adding TCRdist sequence similarity when clustering within HLA-allele-positive subsets. Repertoires with fewer than 30,000 or more than 120,000 public chains were left out of co-occurrence clustering, as were a handful of repertoires with anomalous nucleotide sharing. In TCRdb, the immuneACCESS table is reduced to in-frame sequences with V and J assigned. These tables do not hold every clone; where another copy was compared, an unresolved V gene accounts for under half, and the others remain unexplained. That table gives V, J and clone size, and the DNA gave D and trimming. This sample lists about 140,000 clones; roughly 79% were detected once. More than 1.5% of the sample belongs to the ten largest clones.

What the study reported, not specific to this receptor: Three of the identified cytomegalovirus-associated TCR beta chains were confirmed in vitro to be specific for cytomegalovirus antigens. A further reported finding was that TCR beta sequences accurately predicted the HLA-A and HLA-B alleles for most subjects in the first cohort. Correlated functional status among segregating V segments might reflect linkage disequilibrium, but an unknown experimental factor could not be ruled out. The classifier was reported to diagnose cytomegalovirus status with high specificity and sensitivity in both the original and validation cohorts. When HLA alleles, especially DR and DQ, strongly co-occurred, attributing TCR associations to individual alleles was difficult. A total of about 150 TCR beta chains were listed by the study as associated with cytomegalovirus. According to a later genetic analysis, donors in an Asian-associated ancestry cluster had fewer N-insertions in productive TCRs than the roughly 670-donor mean. Because counts were too low, roughly 16 rarely observed V segments, including chromosome 9 orphons, were excluded from the earlier analysis of roughly 580 of the donors. Most CMV-associated TCR beta chains appeared to be HLA-restricted in a later analysis, and the HLA associations seemed to be driven largely by CMV exposure. In a later analysis, the rate of TCR association differed among HLA loci, with DRB1 alleles having the most associated TCRs and HLA-C alleles having the fewest. Immune exposure information for the cohort was limited to CMV serostatus. The sequencing pipeline was judged likely to have produced a cluster of highly shared sequence variants as a technical artifact. In a later analysis, several top co-occurrence clusters were reported to appear linked to parvovirus B19, influenza, CMV and Epstein-Barr virus. Compared with equally common non-associated chains, HLA-associated TCR beta chains in a later analysis were more clonally expanded and had lower generation probabilities. The presence/absence analyses assumed that sequencing depth was roughly uniform across donors, and that assumption may not be true. In this cohort, only TCR beta chains were sequenced, and detectable features were limited by the absence of alpha or paired-chain data. In a later genetic analysis, a missense DCLRE1C variant was associated with V-gene and J-gene trimming of TCR beta chains, and the association was replicated in an independent cohort. Some IMGT-functional V segments, including TRBV6-2 and TRBV6-3, could not be told apart with the 87-base-pair reads, so those segments were excluded. In a later analysis, 16,951 TCR beta sequences were associated with specific HLA alleles at a false discovery rate of 0.05. Most TCR sequences were observed very rarely across donors, whereas some public TCRs were present in many individuals. The authors suggested that the approach could potentially be extended to other disease states and immunological phenotypes. Because HLA typing was unavailable for some donors at each locus, only the typed subset was used in association tests. Broadly in line with IMGT annotations, most TCR beta V segments showed up in productive rearrangements about 87% or about 30% of the time in an earlier analysis of several hundred of the donors.

The receptor comes from a woman in her 40s in good health and CMV-seronegative. The material sequenced was PBMCs. The chain employs TRBV7-3 and TRBJ2-2; 10 bases in between match TRBD1. The sequenced DNA: TGTGCCAGCAGCTTTCGGACAGGGGGCACCGGGGAGCTGTTTTTT. Its coded protein is CASSFRTGGTGELFF.